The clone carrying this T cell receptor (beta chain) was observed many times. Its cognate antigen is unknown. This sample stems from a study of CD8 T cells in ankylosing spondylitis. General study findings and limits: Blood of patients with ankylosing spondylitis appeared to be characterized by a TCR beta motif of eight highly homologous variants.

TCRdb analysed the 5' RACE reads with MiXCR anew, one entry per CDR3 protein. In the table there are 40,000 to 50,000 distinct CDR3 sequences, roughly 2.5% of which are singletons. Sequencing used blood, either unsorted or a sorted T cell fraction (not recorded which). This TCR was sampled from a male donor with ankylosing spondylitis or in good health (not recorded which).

The CDR3 region has the DNA TGTGCCAGCAGCGCTAGCGGGACTACGAACACCGGGGAGCTGTTTTTT. Residues: CASSASGTTNTGELFF. This rearrangement joins TRBV9 to TRBJ2-2; 9 bases agree with TRBD2. V dropped 3 bases and J dropped 0; count of bases not matched to a gene: 3. Germline assignment: CDR1 SGDLS and CDR2 YYNGEE. There are 16 residues in the CDR3.